This passage covers 2 T cell receptor beta chains from one sample sequenced in a study of OX40 agonist ivuxolimab in advanced cancers. The data were produced by immunoSEQ multiplex PCR, yet TCRdb's version contains in-frame clones alone and is incomplete. The data hold roughly 72,000 clones, with 75% to 90% observed a single time. The specimen comprised CD4+ or CD8+ T cells sorted from blood, sampled in a trial of the OX40 agonist ivuxolimab. The receptors here all came from an adult with an advanced solid tumor such as melanoma, head and neck, liver or kidney cancer.

V usage is TRBV5-1 and J usage is TRBJ2-3; no firm D call. Trimming pared 3 bases from V and 4 bases from J, leaving 18 bases between. Germline V gives CDR1 SGHRS, CDR2 YFSETQ. CDR3 size: 16 residues. The CDR3 DNA follows: TGCGCCAGCAGCTCCCTGGCGAATGCCGGATCAGATACGCAGTATTTT. Translated, it gives CASSSLANAGSDTQYF.

The V call is TRBV29-1, the J call TRBJ2-1, with 8 bases lining up with TRBD1. V trimming: 6 bases; J trimming: 10 bases; junction bases outside the gene matches: 5. The germline V gene has CDR1 SQVTM and CDR2 ANQGSEA. There are 11 residues in the CDR3. The DNA of the CDR3 is TGCAGCGTCCAGGGGGCGGGGGAGCAGTTCTTC. It translates to CSVQGAGEQFF.